The 18 T cell receptor beta chains given below trace back to one sample, sequenced in a study of blood T cell repertoires in COVID-19. Clones were read by immunoSEQ multiplex PCR, and TCRdb kept only the in-frame ones, dropping some. This table has some 100,000 clones, roughly 80% appearing once. Sequenced material: peripheral blood. These TCRs come from an older man with acute or convalescent COVID-19.

This chain connects TRBV27 to TRBJ1-2; perhaps TRBD1 as D (5 bases). The germline gives CDR1 MNHEY, CDR2 SMNVEV (reference sequence). V lost 7 bases, J lost 5 bases, and 20 bases lay in between. This CDR3 spans 15 amino acids. CDR3 residues: CASTRQIDSAYGYTF. The CDR3 nucleotides read TGTGCCAGCACCCGTCAGATCGACAGCGCATATGGCTACACCTTC.

This clone was seen only once. The chain combines TRBV15 with TRBJ1-3; D is uncertain. The V and J ends lost 3 bases and 0 bases respectively, with 12 bases between them. Per germline, CDR1 LNHNV and CDR2 YYDKDF (reference sequence). The CDR3 runs 16 residues. DNA of the CDR3: TGTGCCACCAGCAGGATGCTAACCGGCTCTGGAAACACCATATATTTT. It encodes CATSRMLTGSGNTIYF.

The chain couples TRBV28 to TRBJ2-7, with D perhaps matching TRBD2 (6 bases). V lost 6 bases and J lost 4, with 19 bases in between. This CDR3 is built from 15 residues. CDR1 is MDHEN and CDR2 is SYDVKM in the germline V gene. CDR3 loop: CASSPGGDGMYEQYF. CDR3 nucleotide sequence: TGTGCCAGCAGCCCCGGAGGGGACGGTATGTACGAGCAGTACTTC.

This chain joins TRBV4-1 and TRBJ1-4; a weak D match, TRBD1 (5 bases). The germline gives CDR1 MGHRA, CDR2 YSYEKL. V was pared by 6 bases and J by 8 bases, with 22 bases between. The length of the CDR3 is 16 residues. CDR3 in amino acids: CASSLYLIRVTEKLFF. DNA of the CDR3: TGCGCCAGCAGTCTCTACTTGATCAGGGTGACGGAAAAACTGTTTTTT.

The chain is built from TRBV11-2 and TRBJ1-1; D is ambiguous. V was trimmed by 7 bases and J by 0 bases, leaving 9 bases between them. CDR1 is SGHAT and CDR2 is FQNNGV in the germline V gene. The CDR3 extends over 13 amino acids. CDR3 coding DNA: TGTGCCAGCACCTGGGGAGTGAACACTGAAGCTTTCTTT. Its translation is CASTWGVNTEAFF.

V gene TRBV5-1 combines with J gene TRBJ1-1; 7 bases align to TRBD1. CDR1 is SGHRS, CDR2 YFSETQ, per germline. Trimming cost V 4 bases and J 3 bases; bases outside gene matches: 6. The CDR3 length is 14 residues. CDR3 loop: CASSLGDRDTEAFF. For the CDR3, the DNA is TGCGCCAGCAGCCTTGGCGACAGGGACACTGAAGCTTTCTTT.

The sample holds one count of this clone. The chain uses TRBV30 and TRBJ1-5; 8 nucleotides line up with TRBD1. V lost 5 bases and J lost 4; bases outside the gene matches: 4. The length of the CDR3 is 13 residues. CDR1 and CDR2 (germline): GTSNPN, SVGIG (reference sequence). The CDR3 sequence is CAWQGAGNQPQHF. The CDR3 region has the DNA TGTGCCTGGCAGGGGGCTGGTAATCAGCCCCAGCATTTT.

The chain has TRBV2 and TRBJ2-5; 9 bases are a match to TRBD1. This CDR3 region has 15 residues. J lost 2 bases, V lost 7 bases, and 8 bases had no gene match. Germline CDR1 SNHLY, CDR2 FYNNEI. The CDR3, as DNA: TGTGCCAGCATCAAACAGGGACAGGGACAAGAGACCCAGTACTTC. This sequence encodes CASIKQGQGQETQYF.

J is TRBJ1-6 and V is TRBV6-5; 10 bases map to TRBD1. Germline V gene data show CDR1 as MNHEY and CDR2 as SVGAGI. J lost 10 bases, V lost 6 bases, and 6 bases had no gene match. The CDR3 runs to 14 residues. In DNA form, the CDR3 reads TGTGCCAGCAGCCGGACAGGGGGAAACTCACCCCTCCACTTT. Residues: CASSRTGGNSPLHF.

This sequence joins TRBV3-1 (or the pseudogene TRBV3-2) and TRBJ1-4; D is uncertain. The germline gives CDR1 LGHDT, CDR2 YNNKEL (reference sequence). CDR3 size: 14 residues. Trimming left V 3 bases short and J 5 bases short, with 10 bases between. In DNA, the CDR3 is TGTGCCAGCAGCCAGCGGCAGATAAATGAAAAACTGTTTTTT. This codes for CASSQRQINEKLFF.

The chain couples TRBV9 to TRBJ2-7; TRBD1 matches at 7 bases. The CDR3 is 14 residues long. V lost 4 bases to trimming and J lost 6 bases; unmatched junction nucleotides: 10. Germline CDR1 SGDLS, CDR2 YYNGEE. The CDR3 DNA is TGTGCCAGCAGCACTAGGACAGGTCGGGGCGAGCAGTACTTC. It codes for CASSTRTGRGEQYF.

The gene calls are TRBV14 and TRBJ1-2, with D hard to call. CDR3 length: 16 residues. V dropped 2 bases and J dropped 5 bases, with 18 bases sitting between them. Germline V CDR1 and CDR2: SGHDN, FVKESK. The CDR3 nucleotides are TGTGCCAGCAGCCAACGCTTAGAGGGTCGAGGTTATGGCTACACCTTC. Protein product: CASSQRLEGRGYGYTF.

J is TRBJ2-7 and V is TRBV7-3; 8 nucleotides agree with TRBD1. CDR3 length: 14 residues. Germline CDR1 reads SGHTA; CDR2 reads FQGTGA. The trim removed 6 bases at V and 2 bases at J, leaving 6 bases unmatched. The CDR3 loop is CASSSRQGPYEQYF. Here the CDR3 DNA reads TGTGCCAGCAGTTCTAGACAGGGGCCCTACGAGCAGTACTTC.

This rearrangement joins TRBV18 to TRBJ1-6, with 10 positions matching TRBD1. Germline lookup yields CDR1 KGHSH and CDR2 LQKENI. J was trimmed by 10 bases and V by 4 bases; bases with no gene match: 4. This CDR3 has 14 residues. The CDR3 sequence: CASSLGTGVSPLHF. The CDR3 bases are TGTGCCAGCTCACTGGGGACAGGGGTATCACCCCTCCACTTT.

J is TRBJ1-3 and V is TRBV19; D perhaps matches TRBD1 (5 bases). Trimming shortened V by 3 bases and J by 1 base, and 7 bases separated the two germline ends. The CDR3 spans 14 residues. Per the germline V gene, CDR1 is LNHDA and CDR2 is SQIVND (reference sequence). CDR3 region: CASSIGHSGNTIYF. Here the CDR3 DNA reads TGTGCCAGTAGTATTGGACATTCTGGAAACACCATATATTTT.

The V gene is TRBV27, the J gene TRBJ2-7, with 9 bases that match TRBD1. The germline CDR1 and CDR2 sequences are MNHEY and SMNVEV (reference sequence). J gave up 2 bases and V 5 bases, and 19 bases lay outside the gene matches. This CDR3 contains 19 residues. The CDR3 DNA reads TGTGCCAGCAGTCCCGTCCGAGGGACAGGGCCTACTTTAACCTACGAGCAGTACTTC. Protein product: CASSPVRGTGPTLTYEQYF.

This clone has at least ten counts. V and J are TRBV3-1 (or the pseudogene TRBV3-2) and TRBJ2-1, with 10 bases that match TRBD1. The CDR3 has 11 residues. The V segment lost 6 bases and the J segment 15 bases; nucleotides outside the gene matches: 5. Germline CDR1 is LGHDT and CDR2 is YNNKEL (reference sequence). The CDR3 DNA reads TGTGCCAGCAGGGGGACAGGGGATCTGTTCTTC. It codes for CASRGTGDLFF.

J is TRBJ1-2 and V is TRBV6-5, with D tentatively TRBD1 (6 bases). V shed 0 bases and J shed 8 bases, with 16 bases lying between them. The V gene's germline CDR1 is MNHEY and CDR2 SVGAGI. The CDR3 is 15 residues long. The CDR3 spells CASSYSSGELKGYTF. CDR3 DNA sequence: TGTGCCAGCAGTTACTCTTCAGGGGAACTAAAGGGCTACACCTTC.